Listed here is a single T cell receptor (beta chain). Its matching antigen is unknown. This specimen belongs to a study of somatic mutations in cytotoxic T cells in rheumatoid arthritis. Using immunoSEQ multiplex PCR, the repertoire was profiled, and TCRdb retains in-frame clones only, with some absent. Here the sample spans approximately 20,000 clones, roughly nine tenths being singletons. Whole-study findings and limits: For rheumatoid arthritis patients, the slight TRBV07 underrepresentation lacked multiple-comparison adjustment. Antigenic targets recognized by the expanded CD8+ clones remained undetermined. The study found no significant difference in CD8+ T-cell clonality between rheumatoid arthritis patients and age-matched healthy controls. More than 20% of CD8+ cells belonged to the largest clone in about an eighth of the roughly 65 patients.

Trimming pared 4 bases from V and 5 bases from J, leaving 8 bases between. CDR3 length: 13 residues. Germline CDR1 is SGHDN and CDR2 is FVKESK. This sequence was found in a man between 40 and 49 years old in good health. Sequenced material: CD8+ T cells sorted from blood. The chain uses TRBV14 and TRBJ2-2; D is uncertain. The CDR3 DNA follows: TGTGCCAGCAGCCCGTCCTGGACCGGGGAGCTGTTTTTT. Residues: CASSPSWTGELFF.